These 4 T cell receptor beta chains share one sample of origin, sequenced in a study of neurological immune-mediated disorders. Each CDR3 protein is one row after TCRdb ran MiXCR on the 5' RACE reads. The table includes 40,000 to 60,000 distinct CDR3 sequences, about 3% detected once. Sequencing input: PBMCs. These receptors were obtained from a man aged 35-49 years with multiple sclerosis.

By share of the sample, this clonotype is medium-sized (0.01 to 0.1%). J is TRBJ2-3 and V is TRBV7-3, with a tentative D call TRBD1 (5 bases). This CDR3 spans 13 amino acids. Deletions cut 5 bases from V and 8 bases from J, with 14 bases between. Per germline, CDR1 SGHTA and CDR2 FQGTGA. This chain's CDR3 is CASSAYRLTTQYF. In DNA form, the CDR3 reads TGTGCCAGCAGCGCATACAGGCTGACTACGCAGTATTTT.

This clonotype has at least ten counts. This chain connects TRBV12-3 or TRBV12-4 to TRBJ2-2, with 10 positions matching TRBD1. With 5 bases clipped from V and 4 bases from J, the junction kept 7 bases outside the gene matches. The CDR3 has 16 residues. This CDR3 is CASSPRQGAGTGELFF. The CDR3 bases are TGTGCCAGCAGTCCACGACAGGGGGCGGGCACCGGGGAGCTGTTTTTT.

This clonotype was observed at least ten times. The V call is TRBV5-6, the J call TRBJ2-1; 7 nucleotides align to TRBD1. Looked up from germline, CDR1 is SGHDT and CDR2 is YYEEEE. The CDR3 has 15 amino acids. J lost 7 bases, V lost 4 bases, and 11 bases had no gene match. For the CDR3, the DNA is TGTGCCAGCAGCAGCAACAGGGGTTTAAGGAATGAGCAGTTCTTC. As protein: CASSSNRGLRNEQFF.

This clonotype was seen at least ten times. The chain carries TRBV29-1 and TRBJ2-7; 9 nucleotides agree with TRBD2. This CDR3 region has 14 residues. J lost 3 bases, V lost 2 bases, and 5 bases had no gene match. Germline CDR1 reads SQVTM; CDR2 reads ANQGSEA. The CDR3 coding sequence is TGCAGCGTTGAACTCGCTAGCGGGGACTACGAGCAGTACTTC. Translated, it gives CSVELASGDYEQYF.